The entry that follows covers one T cell receptor beta chain sequence. Its antigen is unidentified. Trimming cost V 4 bases and J 5 bases; bases outside gene matches: 9. The CDR3 has 15 residues. These data belong to a study of early T cells in non-severe SARS-CoV-2 infection. Overall study context: With bulk RNA from unsorted whole blood as input, sequencing yielded unpaired chains. Study-wide results and caveats: VDJdb matching skewed toward anti-spike CD8 responses, missing private and CD4 specificities.

Unique molecular identifiers were affixed to single, distinct cDNA molecules. MiXCR, run by TCRdb on the 5' RACE reads, gives a single entry per CDR3 protein. The top ten hold 4% of the sample, which has fewer than 30,000 distinct CDR3 sequences, around 5.5% seen once. The source is an adult who was a healthcare worker with PCR-confirmed SARS-CoV-2 infection or an uninfected control (not recorded which). Sequences were obtained from whole blood. The chain has TRBV12-3 or TRBV12-4 and TRBJ2-7, with TRBD1 matching over 9 bases. For the CDR3, the DNA is TGTGCCAGCAGTTCTCAAACAGGGGGCACAGACGAGCAGTACTTC. Its translation is CASSSQTGGTDEQYF.